This is a list of T cell receptor beta chains from one sample in a study of OX40 agonist ivuxolimab in advanced cancers. Profiling relied on immunoSEQ multiplex PCR, and the TCRdb table lists in-frame clones only, not all of them. The data contain tens of thousands of clones, 75% to 90% of them singletons. The sample in question was CD4+ or CD8+ T cells sorted from blood, obtained in a trial of the OX40 agonist ivuxolimab. The source is an adult with an advanced solid tumor such as melanoma, head and neck, liver or kidney cancer. CDR3s include the opening cysteine and the closing phenylalanine or tryptophan. Fields, in order: CDR3 protein, CDR3 DNA, D gene, J gene, V gene, clone size. A D gene is named only where the DNA matches it firmly. Clone size is given for some rows only: seen once, a few or many times, or a class if the clone is expanded.

cdr3_aa: CASSRDGRNTIYF
cdr3_nt: TGTGCCAGCAGCAGAGACGGGAGAAACACCATATATTTT
d_call: -
j_call: TRBJ1-3
v_call: TRBV5-4
clone_size: -

cdr3_aa: CASSPQGDEQYF
cdr3_nt: TGCGCCAGCAGCCCACAGGGAGACGAGCAGTACTTC
d_call: -
j_call: TRBJ2-7
v_call: TRBV5-1
clone_size: -

cdr3_aa: CASSRDSATGELFF
cdr3_nt: TGTGCCAGCAGTCGGGACAGTGCCACCGGGGAGCTGTTTTTT
d_call: TRBD1
j_call: TRBJ2-2
v_call: TRBV6-4
clone_size: few

cdr3_aa: CASRRGVGDYGYTF
cdr3_nt: TGTGCCAGCAGAAGGGGCGTGGGGGACTATGGCTACACCTTC
d_call: -
j_call: TRBJ1-2
v_call: TRBV6-1
clone_size: -

cdr3_aa: CASSADPDTEAFF
cdr3_nt: TGTGCCAGCAGCGCGGACCCGGACACTGAAGCTTTCTTT
d_call: -
j_call: TRBJ1-1
v_call: TRBV9
clone_size: -

cdr3_aa: CASSYGGWGQGTDTQYF
cdr3_nt: TGTGCCAGCAGCTATGGGGGCTGGGGACAGGGCACAGATACGCAGTATTTT
d_call: TRBD1
j_call: TRBJ2-3
v_call: TRBV7-9
clone_size: -

cdr3_aa: CASKLRDRGNEQFF
cdr3_nt: TGTGCCAGCAAACTCCGGGACAGGGGCAATGAGCAGTTCTTC
d_call: TRBD1
j_call: TRBJ2-1
v_call: TRBV27
clone_size: -

cdr3_aa: CASSQVDRGGPQYF
cdr3_nt: TGCGCCAGCAGCCAAGTCGACCGGGGGGGCCCGCAGTATTTT
d_call: TRBD2
j_call: TRBJ2-3
v_call: TRBV4-1
clone_size: -

cdr3_aa: CASSPGPYFTRGEGNTIYF
cdr3_nt: TGTGCCAGCAGCCCCGGACCTTATTTTACGAGGGGCGAAGGAAACACCATATATTTT
d_call: -
j_call: TRBJ1-3
v_call: TRBV5-4
clone_size: -

cdr3_aa: CASSPGTGIGAQYF
cdr3_nt: TGTGCCAGCAGCCCTGGGACAGGGATTGGGGCCCAGTACTTC
d_call: TRBD1
j_call: TRBJ2-5
v_call: TRBV27
clone_size: -

cdr3_aa: CASSLAVETQYF
cdr3_nt: TGTGCCAGCAGCTTGGCTGTAGAGACCCAGTACTTC
d_call: -
j_call: TRBJ2-5
v_call: TRBV7-9
clone_size: -

cdr3_aa: CASSPNRGRGYGYTF
cdr3_nt: TGTGCCAGCAGTCCAAACAGGGGGCGGGGGTATGGCTACACCTTC
d_call: TRBD1
j_call: TRBJ1-2
v_call: TRBV28
clone_size: few

cdr3_aa: CASSPQDSGNQPQHF
cdr3_nt: TGTGCCAGTAGTCCCCAGGACAGCGGCAATCAGCCCCAGCATTTT
d_call: -
j_call: TRBJ1-5
v_call: TRBV19
clone_size: -

cdr3_aa: CASSPFLVQETQYF
cdr3_nt: TGTGCCAGCAGCCCCTTTTTGGTCCAAGAGACCCAGTACTTC
d_call: -
j_call: TRBJ2-5
v_call: TRBV5-4
clone_size: -

cdr3_aa: CASFGEAKNIQYF
cdr3_nt: TGTGCCAGCTTTGGAGAGGCCAAAAACATTCAGTACTTC
d_call: -
j_call: TRBJ2-4
v_call: TRBV6-1
clone_size: -

cdr3_aa: CASSQTQGGYTGELFF
cdr3_nt: TGTGCCAGCAGCCAAACCCAGGGTGGTTACACCGGGGAGCTGTTTTTT
d_call: -
j_call: TRBJ2-2
v_call: TRBV7-3
clone_size: -

cdr3_aa: CASSRDLNYGYTF
cdr3_nt: TGTGCCAGCAGTCGCGACCTCAACTATGGCTACACCTTC
d_call: -
j_call: TRBJ1-2
v_call: TRBV9
clone_size: -

cdr3_aa: CATETGALGYTF
cdr3_nt: TGTGCCACCGAAACGGGCGCTCTTGGCTACACCTTC
d_call: -
j_call: TRBJ1-2
v_call: TRBV10-3
clone_size: once

cdr3_aa: CAISENNEQFF
cdr3_nt: TGTGCCATCAGTGAGAACAATGAGCAGTTCTTC
d_call: -
j_call: TRBJ2-1
v_call: TRBV10-3
clone_size: -

cdr3_aa: CASSSRDSSSYEQYF
cdr3_nt: TGTGCCAGCAGTTCCCGGGACTCTAGCTCCTACGAGCAGTACTTC
d_call: -
j_call: TRBJ2-7
v_call: TRBV6-5
clone_size: -

cdr3_aa: CSARGEGYEQYF
cdr3_nt: TGCAGCGCCCGAGGGGAGGGCTACGAGCAGTACTTC
d_call: TRBD2
j_call: TRBJ2-7
v_call: TRBV29-1
clone_size: -

cdr3_aa: CASSLVGGAEAFF
cdr3_nt: TGTGCCAGCAGCTTGGTAGGGGGAGCTGAAGCTTTCTTT
d_call: -
j_call: TRBJ1-1
v_call: TRBV5-4
clone_size: -

cdr3_aa: CASSLGASTGTDTQYF
cdr3_nt: TGTGCCAGCAGCTTAGGTGCATCGACGGGCACAGATACGCAGTATTTT
d_call: -
j_call: TRBJ2-3
v_call: TRBV7-9
clone_size: -

cdr3_aa: CASREYAGVPNYGYTF
cdr3_nt: TGTGCCAGTAGGGAATATGCTGGGGTACCTAACTATGGCTACACCTTC
d_call: -
j_call: TRBJ1-2
v_call: TRBV19
clone_size: -

cdr3_aa: CASSFADRAHGYTF
cdr3_nt: TGTGCCAGCAGCTTCGCCGACAGGGCCCATGGCTACACCTTC
d_call: TRBD1
j_call: TRBJ1-2
v_call: TRBV5-8
clone_size: once

cdr3_aa: CASRGTSGFYNEQFF
cdr3_nt: TGTGCCAGCAGGGGGACTAGCGGATTCTACAATGAGCAGTTCTTC
d_call: TRBD2
j_call: TRBJ2-1
v_call: TRBV6-1
clone_size: -

cdr3_aa: CASSLNPTGQRVGAFF
cdr3_nt: TGTGCCAGCAGTTTAAATCCGACAGGGCAGAGGGTTGGAGCTTTCTTT
d_call: TRBD1
j_call: TRBJ1-1
v_call: TRBV28
clone_size: -

cdr3_aa: CAWGENDNSPLHF
cdr3_nt: TGTGCCTGGGGAGAAAACGATAATTCACCCCTCCACTTT
d_call: -
j_call: TRBJ1-6
v_call: TRBV30
clone_size: -

cdr3_aa: CASSSPQGSSYEQYF
cdr3_nt: TGTGCCAGCAGTTCCCCTCAGGGGAGCTCCTACGAGCAGTACTTC
d_call: -
j_call: TRBJ2-7
v_call: TRBV28
clone_size: -

cdr3_aa: CASSTAGTGNTEAFF
cdr3_nt: TGTGCCAGCAGCACCGCCGGGACAGGCAACACTGAAGCTTTCTTT
d_call: TRBD1
j_call: TRBJ1-1
v_call: TRBV9
clone_size: once

cdr3_aa: CASRYGTSGGHNEQFF
cdr3_nt: TGTGCCAGCAGATATGGGACTAGCGGGGGCCACAATGAGCAGTTCTTC
d_call: -
j_call: TRBJ2-1
v_call: TRBV21-1
clone_size: -

cdr3_aa: CASSNERTGGSYGYTF
cdr3_nt: TGTGCCAGCAGCAATGAACGGACAGGGGGCAGCTATGGCTACACCTTC
d_call: TRBD1
j_call: TRBJ1-2
v_call: TRBV5-8
clone_size: -

cdr3_aa: CASSPGQGAYEQYF
cdr3_nt: TGTGCCAGCTCACCGGGACAGGGGGCATACGAGCAGTACTTC
d_call: TRBD1
j_call: TRBJ2-7
v_call: TRBV18
clone_size: medium-sized

cdr3_aa: CASSLVGSADTQYF
cdr3_nt: TGCGCCAGCAGCTTGGTAGGGAGTGCAGATACGCAGTATTTT
d_call: -
j_call: TRBJ2-3
v_call: TRBV5-1
clone_size: -

cdr3_aa: CATSIGGQPQHF
cdr3_nt: TGTGCCACCAGCATAGGGGGGCAGCCCCAGCATTTT
d_call: -
j_call: TRBJ1-5
v_call: TRBV15
clone_size: -

cdr3_aa: CASSSSSGSGNEQFF
cdr3_nt: TGCGCCAGCAGCTCCTCTAGCGGATCTGGGAATGAGCAGTTCTTC
d_call: TRBD2
j_call: TRBJ2-1
v_call: TRBV10-2
clone_size: few

cdr3_aa: CASSPTSGVQETQYF
cdr3_nt: TGTGCCAGCTCACCGACTAGCGGGGTTCAAGAGACCCAGTACTTC
d_call: TRBD2
j_call: TRBJ2-5
v_call: TRBV18
clone_size: -

cdr3_aa: CASSSWTVLTF
cdr3_nt: TGTGCCAGCAGCTCCTGGACAGTCCTGACTTTC
d_call: -
j_call: TRBJ2-6
v_call: TRBV7-2
clone_size: -

cdr3_aa: CSVEQGARSDTQYF
cdr3_nt: TGCAGCGTTGAACAGGGGGCAAGATCAGATACGCAGTATTTT
d_call: TRBD1
j_call: TRBJ2-3
v_call: TRBV29-1
clone_size: -

cdr3_aa: CASSWGGTDTQYF
cdr3_nt: TGTGCCAGCAGCTGGGGGGGCACAGATACGCAGTATTTT
d_call: -
j_call: TRBJ2-3
v_call: TRBV5-6
clone_size: -

cdr3_aa: CASSPGSTLNTEAFF
cdr3_nt: TGTGCCAGCAGCCCCGGGTCGACCTTGAACACTGAAGCTTTCTTT
d_call: -
j_call: TRBJ1-1
v_call: TRBV4-2
clone_size: -